Below, 17 T cell receptor beta chains from the same sample are listed, as sequenced in a study of shared clonotypes between healthy human individuals. Sequencing used immunoSEQ multiplex PCR; TCRdb keeps in-frame clones, though not all of them. The sample lists about 470,000 clones, more than 75% occurring once. The sequencing sample was made of PBMCs. These receptor sequences come from a woman aged 35 to 49 in good health. Some clones in this sample may be carry-over from other donors' samples.

This clone counts as medium-sized (0.01 to 0.1%). CDR3: CSVGGGQVAETQYF. The CDR3 region has the DNA TGCAGCGTTGGGGGCGGGCAGGTCGCGGAGACCCAGTACTTC. V and J are TRBV29-1 and TRBJ2-5; the D call may be TRBD1 or TRBD2 (5 bases each). V lost 4 bases to trimming and J lost 5 bases, with 17 bases between them. The CDR3 consists of 14 residues. The V gene's germline CDR1 is SQVTM and CDR2 ANQGSEA.

This clone has just one count. The gene calls are TRBV6-4 and TRBJ2-3; D might be TRBD2 (6 bases). This CDR3 comprises 14 residues. With 3 bases removed from V and 4 bases from J, the gap between germline ends came to 11 bases. Per the germline V gene, CDR1 is MRHNA and CDR2 is SNTAGT. The CDR3 DNA is TGTGCCAGCAGTGAGGCGGGGAGTCCAGATACGCAGTATTTT. Translated: CASSEAGSPDTQYF.

The chain combines TRBV5-4 with TRBJ2-1; D possibly corresponds to TRBD2 (5 bases). Trimming removed 4 bases at V and 4 bases at J, with 15 bases between. The CDR3 has 15 amino acids. The germline CDR1 and CDR2 sequences are SGHNT and YYREEE (reference sequence). For the CDR3, the DNA is TGTGCCAGCAGCCGCGGAGCGGTGGGTTACAATGAGCAGTTCTTC. This translates into CASSRGAVGYNEQFF. The whole variable domain, filled in from reference TRBV5-4 and TRBJ2-1, reads ETGVTQSPTHLIKTRGQQVTLRCSSQSGHNTVSWYQQALGQGPQFIFQYYREEENGRGNFPPRFSGLQFPNYSSELNVNALELDDSALYLCASSRGAVGYNEQFFGPGTRLTVL.

The chain couples TRBV11-2 to TRBJ1-5; D is unclear. The CDR3 covers 13 residues. V was clipped by 5 bases and J by 2 bases, with 7 bases between them. Germline CDR1 is SGHAT and CDR2 is FQNNGV. The CDR3 region has the DNA TGTGCCAGCAGCACTTCCCGCAATCAGCCCCAGCATTTT. Its protein is CASSTSRNQPQHF.

In this sample, this clone turned up once. The rearrangement links TRBV5-6 to TRBJ1-2, with D perhaps matching TRBD1 (5 bases). Germline V CDR1 and CDR2: SGHDT, YYEEEE. The CDR3 has 12 residues. V was cut by 1 base and J by 13 bases, with 14 bases left in between. CDR3 nucleotide sequence: TGTGCCAGCAGCTTGAACGAGGGACTGTCCACCTTC. Translating gives CASSLNEGLSTF.

The J gene is TRBJ2-3, the V gene TRBV30; D gene ambiguous. The CDR3 length is 15 residues. The V and J ends lost 3 bases and 0 bases respectively, with 13 bases between them. Per the germline V gene, CDR1 is GTSNPN and CDR2 is SVGIG (reference sequence). The chain's CDR3 is CAWSQPHQSTDTQYF. The CDR3 region has the DNA TGTGCCTGGAGCCAGCCCCACCAGAGCACAGATACGCAGTATTTT.

The chain combines TRBV5-4 with TRBJ1-4; TRBD1 is a possible D gene (5 bases). Germline CDR1 is SGHNT and CDR2 is YYREEE (reference sequence). Trimming cost V 3 bases and J 3 bases, with 9 bases left between them. This CDR3 is built from 14 residues. The DNA for the CDR3 is TGTGCCAGCAGCTGGGGGGTATCTAATGAAAAACTGTTTTTT. The encoded protein is CASSWGVSNEKLFF.

The chain recombines TRBV7-2 with TRBJ2-7; TRBD1 agrees at 8 bases. CDR1 and CDR2 from the germline V gene are SGHTA and FQGNSA. With V trimmed by 3 bases and J by 5 bases, 3 bases remained unmatched. The CDR3 sequence is 13 residues long. CDR3 nucleotides: TGTGCCAGCAGCTTGCCAGGGGGCCACGAGCAGTACTTC. Residues: CASSLPGGHEQYF.

The V and J genes are TRBV27 and TRBJ1-1; no firm D call. Trimming stripped 4 bases from V and 0 bases from J, with 18 bases between. The CDR3 has 17 residues. Germline CDR1 reads MNHEY; CDR2 reads SMNVEV (reference sequence). DNA of the CDR3: TGTGCCAGCAGTTCCCACACCTTTGATAGCATGAACACTGAAGCTTTCTTT. Residues: CASSSHTFDSMNTEAFF.

The chain carries TRBV2 and TRBJ1-2; D unresolved. The CDR3 loop spans 12 amino acids. With 8 bases removed from V and 6 bases from J, the gap between germline ends came to 13 bases. Germline values: CDR1 SNHLY, CDR2 FYNNEI. As DNA, the CDR3 is TGTGCCAGCTCTGGGGTTTTCGATGGCTACACCTTC. It encodes CASSGVFDGYTF.

The chain links TRBV30 to TRBJ1-6; no clear D gene. Germline loops: CDR1 GTSNPN, CDR2 SVGIG (reference sequence). V gave up 3 bases and J gave up 6 bases, with 12 bases separating them. The CDR3 spans 14 residues. The CDR3 region is CAWSAGRTNSPLHF. The DNA of the CDR3 is TGTGCCTGGAGCGCGGGGAGGACTAATTCACCCCTCCACTTT.

The CDR3 loop reads CASSLVFRGQKETQYF. CDR3 DNA sequence: TGTGCCAGCAGCTTAGTTTTCAGGGGACAGAAAGAGACCCAGTACTTC. J is TRBJ2-5 and V is TRBV7-2, with 7 bases identical to TRBD1. Germline loops: CDR1 SGHTA, CDR2 FQGNSA. The CDR3 covers 16 residues. V shed 1 base and J 3 bases; nucleotides not matched to a gene: 8.

The chain is built from TRBV30 and TRBJ2-3; 8 bases line up with TRBD2. Germline loops: CDR1 GTSNPN, CDR2 SVGIG (reference sequence). The ends lost 0 bases at V and 3 bases at J; junction bases unmatched: 8. The length of the CDR3 is 16 residues. The CDR3 spells CAWSVTGTRKTDTQYF. Written as DNA, the CDR3 is TGTGCCTGGAGTGTGACCGGGACTAGAAAGACAGATACGCAGTATTTT.

In its sample, this clone was seen a few times. The CDR3 DNA sequence: TGTGCCAGCAGCTTAACGGACACCTATGGCTACACCTTC. This codes for CASSLTDTYGYTF. The chain employs TRBV7-8 and TRBJ1-2, with D possibly matching TRBD1 (5 bases). CDR3 length equals 13 residues. Looked up from germline, CDR1 is SGHVS and CDR2 is FQNEAQ. The germline V and J ends were trimmed by 2 bases and 4 bases, with 8 bases remaining between them.

The chain is built from TRBV7-9 and TRBJ1-3; the D is unclear. This CDR3 comprises 14 residues. Between the trimmed V and J ends, which lost 5 bases and 1 base, there was a span of 9 bases. CDR1 is SEHNR and CDR2 is FQNEAQ in the germline V gene (reference sequence). The DNA of the CDR3 is TGTGCCAGCAGCAACGGGCAGTCTGGAAACACCATATATTTT. Its protein is CASSNGQSGNTIYF.

As regards this clone: Being one base from a much bigger clone, this may be a read error. CDR3 coding DNA: TGTGCCAGCAGCGCATACAATGAGCAGTTCTTC. Encoded protein: CASSAYNEQFF. The chain employs TRBV7-2 and TRBJ2-1; D remains ambiguous. The CDR3 covers 11 residues. The germline V and J ends were trimmed by 5 bases and 4 bases, with 3 bases remaining between them. The germline V gene has CDR1 SGHTA and CDR2 FQGNSA.

This clone was seen only a few times. The gene calls are TRBV5-1 and TRBJ1-2; 7 nucleotides line up with TRBD1. This CDR3 has 16 residues. Trimming cost V 5 bases and J 3 bases; bases outside gene matches: 13. Germline CDR1 SGHRS, CDR2 YFSETQ. The CDR3, as DNA: TGCGCCAGCAGAGCGGCCTACAGGGGCCCGGACTATGGCTACACCTTC. Protein: CASRAAYRGPDYGYTF.